The 11 T cell receptor beta chains below were found in one sample sequenced in a study of STAT5B mutations in CD4+ large granular lymphocyte leukemia. Assay used: immunoSEQ multiplex PCR; TCRdb lists only in-frame clones, some missing. The table lists about 21,000 clones, 70% to 75% of them singletons, with about 32% in the top ten. The sequencing sample was made of CD4+ T cells from blood buffy coats. These receptors were obtained from a human donor in good health.

The J gene is TRBJ1-2, the V gene TRBV6-5, with 7 bases fitting TRBD1. The CDR3 is made up of 13 amino acids. In germline, CDR1 is MNHEY, CDR2 SVGAGI. V shed 6 bases and J 4 bases; nucleotides not matched to a gene: 5. For the CDR3, the DNA is TGTGCCAGCAGACAGGGGAAGGCCTATGGCTACACCTTC. This gives the protein CASRQGKAYGYTF.

This clone came up a few times. This chain joins TRBV27 and TRBJ1-3, with a weak D call TRBD1 (6 bases). The CDR3 is made up of 16 amino acids. Between the trimmed V and J ends, which lost 0 bases and 2 bases, there was a span of 11 bases. CDR1 MNHEY and CDR2 SMNVEV come from the germline V gene (reference sequence). The CDR3 nucleotides read TGTGCCAGCAGTTTATCACTCCGGACAGCTGGAAACACCATATATTTT. It is translated as CASSLSLRTAGNTIYF.

This clone occurred a few times. V gene TRBV11-2 combines with J gene TRBJ1-5; D may be TRBD1 (6 bases). Trimming left V 6 bases short and J 1 base short, with 13 bases between. From germline, CDR1 is SGHAT and CDR2 FQNNGV. This CDR3 has 15 residues. CDR3: CASSPTGLSNQPQHF. In nucleotides, the CDR3 is TGTGCCAGCAGTCCCACAGGGCTGAGCAATCAGCCCCAGCATTTT.

The V call is TRBV30, the J call TRBJ1-2; no firm D call. CDR3 length: 15 residues. The germline V and J ends were trimmed by 0 bases and 3 bases, with 14 bases remaining between them. Germline V gene data show CDR1 as GTSNPN and CDR2 as SVGIG (reference sequence). The CDR3 reads CAWSVTLGFYYGYTF. The DNA of the CDR3 is TGTGCCTGGAGTGTAACTCTGGGGTTTTACTATGGCTACACCTTC.

In its sample, this clone was seen a few times. The rearrangement joins TRBV30 to TRBJ1-4; D possibly corresponds to TRBD1 (5 bases). In germline, CDR1 is GTSNPN, CDR2 SVGIG (reference sequence). V was clipped by 2 bases and J by 3 bases, with 13 bases between them. This CDR3 comprises 15 residues. CDR3 in amino acids: CAWSPPGKANEKLFF. CDR3 coding DNA: TGTGCCTGGAGTCCTCCAGGGAAGGCTAATGAAAAACTGTTTTTT.

This chain uses TRBV6-5 with TRBJ2-5; 13 bases match TRBD2. CDR1 and CDR2 (germline): MNHEY, SVGAGI. The CDR3 runs to 14 residues. V was clipped by 6 bases and J by 4 bases; unmatched bases: 2. The CDR3 region has the DNA TGTGCCAGCAGGGGACTAGCGGGAACAGAGACCCAGTACTTC. It specifies CASRGLAGTETQYF.

This clone was counted only a few times. This chain uses TRBV23-1 with TRBJ1-2; the D is unclear. TRBV23-1 belongs to the ORF category, with a function that is uncertain. This CDR3 comprises 14 residues. Trimming took 0 bases from V and 8 from J, leaving 13 bases between them. The chain's CDR3 is CASSQSWTVWGYTF. The CDR3 DNA reads TGCGCCAGCAGTCAATCATGGACCGTTTGGGGCTACACCTTC.

The genes are TRBV28 and TRBJ2-3; the D gene is possibly TRBD2 (6 bases). The CDR3 runs 15 residues. The V end was cut by 5 bases, the J end by 5 bases, with 17 bases between. CDR1 and CDR2 from the germline V gene are MDHEN and SYDVKM. The CDR3 sequence is CASSEGGNAEDTQYF. The CDR3 DNA reads as TGTGCCAGCAGTGAGGGCGGGAATGCGGAAGATACGCAGTATTTT.

V usage is TRBV29-1 and J usage is TRBJ1-2; D is possibly TRBD1 (6 bases). Trimming shortened V by 5 bases and J by 4 bases, and 8 bases separated the two germline ends. There are 11 residues in the CDR3. In germline, CDR1 is SQVTM, CDR2 ANQGSEA. The CDR3 coding sequence is TGCAGCGTTATGACAGGCTATGGCTACACCTTC. Translating it yields CSVMTGYGYTF.

This clone occurred once. The chain combines TRBV27 with TRBJ2-7; 8 bases are a match to TRBD1. The germline CDR1 and CDR2 sequences are MNHEY and SMNVEV (reference sequence). This CDR3 is 15 amino acids long. V lost 5 bases, J lost 5 bases, and 11 bases stayed unmatched. CDR3 sequence reads: CASSRNGQGRNEQYF. For the CDR3, the DNA is TGTGCCAGCAGTCGCAACGGACAGGGCAGAAACGAGCAGTACTTC.

V usage is TRBV25-1 and J usage is TRBJ2-3; 10 nucleotides match TRBD2. In germline, CDR1 is MGHDK, CDR2 SYGVNS. The CDR3 is 18 amino acids. The V gene end was trimmed by 5 bases and the J gene end by 2 bases; junction bases not matched to a gene: 13. Written as DNA, the CDR3 is TGTGCCAGCAGTCCAAGCGGTCTAGCGGGGGACTACACAGATACGCAGTATTTT. This sequence encodes CASSPSGLAGDYTDTQYF.